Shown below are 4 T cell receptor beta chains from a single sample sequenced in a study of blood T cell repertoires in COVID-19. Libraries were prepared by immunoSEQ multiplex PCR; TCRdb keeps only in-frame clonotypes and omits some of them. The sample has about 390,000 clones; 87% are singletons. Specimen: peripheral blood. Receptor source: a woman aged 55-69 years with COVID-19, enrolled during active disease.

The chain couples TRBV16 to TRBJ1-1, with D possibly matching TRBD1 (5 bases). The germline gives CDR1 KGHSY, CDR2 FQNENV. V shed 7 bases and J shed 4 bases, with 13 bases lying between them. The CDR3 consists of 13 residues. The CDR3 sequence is CASTLQDGTEAFF. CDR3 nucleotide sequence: TGTGCCAGCACCTTACAGGATGGCACTGAAGCTTTCTTT.

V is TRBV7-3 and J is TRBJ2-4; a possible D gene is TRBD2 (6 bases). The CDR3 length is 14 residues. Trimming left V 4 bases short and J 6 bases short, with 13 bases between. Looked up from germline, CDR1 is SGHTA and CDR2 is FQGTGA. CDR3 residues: CASSSGRRGNIQYF. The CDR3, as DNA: TGTGCCAGCAGCTCGGGACGGAGGGGAAACATTCAGTACTTC.

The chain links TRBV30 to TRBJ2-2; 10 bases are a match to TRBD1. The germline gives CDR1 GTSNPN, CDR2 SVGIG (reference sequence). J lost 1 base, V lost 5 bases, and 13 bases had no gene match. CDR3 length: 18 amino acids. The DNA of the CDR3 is TGTGCCTGGCAAGATCCGACAGGGGGCAGCTTGAACACCGGGGAGCTGTTTTTT. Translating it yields CAWQDPTGGSLNTGELFF.

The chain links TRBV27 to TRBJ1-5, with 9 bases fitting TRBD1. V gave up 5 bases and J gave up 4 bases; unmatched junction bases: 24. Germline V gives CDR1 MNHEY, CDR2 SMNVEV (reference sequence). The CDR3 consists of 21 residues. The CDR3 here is CASSQTGGKGLGLGRNQPQHF. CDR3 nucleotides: TGTGCCAGCAGTCAGACAGGGGGTAAGGGTTTGGGTCTCGGTCGAAATCAGCCCCAGCATTTT.